This T cell receptor beta chain emerged from a study of cytomegalovirus exposure and HLA in healthy donors. About the research overall: From HLA-typed donors, an early data release held about 92 million unique TCRs. Whole-study results and caveats: HLA alleles were associated with some 16,000 TCR beta sequences in a later analysis at 0.05 false discovery rate.

13 Jbeta primers and 60 Vbeta primers were used for the PCR. Clones were read by immunoSEQ multiplex PCR, and TCRdb kept only the in-frame ones, dropping some. The profile shows about 170,000 clones, approximately 65% of them singletons. Germline CDR1 reads SNHLY; CDR2 reads FYNNEI. V gave up 5 bases and J gave up 4 bases, with 11 bases separating them. CDR3 length: 13 amino acids. On this clone: The antigen is undetermined.

While unrecorded immune exposures were likely, the donors were nominally healthy when sampled. The chain employs TRBV2 and TRBJ2-5; tentatively, D is TRBD2 (6 bases). The receptor was derived from a man aged 35 to 55 in good health and CMV-seronegative. Sequencing was done on a sample of PBMCs. The CDR3 nucleotides read TGTGCCAGCAGTTTAGGGAGGTTAGAGACCCAGTACTTC. This encodes CASSLGRLETQYF.